This T cell receptor (beta chain) was documented in a study of blood T cell repertoires in COVID-19. CDR1 is SGDLS, CDR2 YYNGEE, per germline. V dropped 0 bases and J dropped 0; count of bases not matched to a gene: 3. The CDR3 has 16 amino acids. Profiled with immunoSEQ multiplex PCR; TCRdb holds only in-frame clones, not every one. The sample yields approximately 120,000 clones, 75% to 85% seen once. The chain recombines TRBV9 with TRBJ2-3; 8 bases match TRBD2. Material for sequencing was peripheral blood. The source of this sequence is a woman of 80 years or more with active or convalescent COVID-19. CDR3 residues: CASSVAGGVSTDTQYF. The CDR3 nucleotides read TGTGCCAGCAGCGTAGCGGGAGGGGTGAGCACAGATACGCAGTATTTT.